This T cell receptor beta chain was recorded in a study of shared clonotypes between healthy human individuals. Clones were sequenced by immunoSEQ multiplex PCR, and TCRdb holds only the in-frame ones, with some missing. The sample consists of about 1.5 million clones, approximately 98% of them appearing once. The CDR3 is made up of 16 amino acids. Germline V gene sequence: CDR1 SGHVS, CDR2 FNYEAQ. Trimming at V came to 3 bases and at J to 7 bases, leaving 9 bases not matched to a gene. The TCR comes from a man aged 25-45 years in good health. This chain connects TRBV7-6 to TRBJ2-3; 11 bases are shared with TRBD2. The sample comprised naive CD4+ T cells sorted from blood. The subset is: CD45RA+ positively selected. CDR3: CASSFVLAGGSNTQYF. The DNA of the CDR3 is TGTGCCAGCAGCTTCGTCCTAGCGGGAGGATCAAATACGCAGTATTTT.